This TCR beta chain is from a study of T cell repertoires in cytomegalovirus infection. Looking at the study overall: Carrying CMV and the relevant HLA type showed in public TCR beta signatures. Study-wide points: Within the response measured ex vivo, HLA-C-restricted CMV-specific TCR beta clonotypes were dominant. Cumulative public TCR beta family frequency identified CMV carriers with the relevant HLA.

TCRdb itself ran the reads through MiXCR, one entry per CDR3 protein. Of hundreds of thousands of distinct CDR3 sequences listed, 15% to 20% are singletons. This clonotype was recorded many times. Antigen: not known. This CDR3 comprises 15 residues. V shed 4 bases and J shed 0 bases, with 10 bases lying between them. Germline lookup yields CDR1 MNHEY and CDR2 SMNVEV (reference sequence). The receptor's source is a human donor in good health (CMV status not recorded). Some clones in this sample may be carry-over from other donors' samples. Sequences were obtained from PBMCs. V is TRBV27 and J is TRBJ2-1; D is possibly TRBD1 or TRBD2 (5 bases each). The CDR3 bases are TGTGCCAGCAGTTCTGGGGGTACCTCCTACAATGAGCAGTTCTTC. The encoded protein is CASSSGGTSYNEQFF.